The 14 T cell receptor beta chains in this list originate from one sample, sequenced in a study of T cell responses to AZD1222 COVID-19 vaccine. Repertoires were generated with immunoSEQ multiplex PCR, while TCRdb's copy carries only in-frame clones and drops some. The table records some 110,000 clones, more than 75% of them present only once. Sequencing was performed on peripheral blood, taken on day 0 of AZD1222 vaccination. These receptors were collected from an adult in good health.

The chain combines TRBV5-6 with TRBJ2-3; possibly TRBD1 or TRBD2 for D (6 bases each). The CDR3 covers 17 residues. CDR1 is SGHDT and CDR2 is YYEEEE in the germline V gene. V shed 4 bases and J shed 4 bases, with 22 bases lying between them. CDR3 DNA: TGTGCCAGCAGCGTCCCGGGGGCCGAGGTTGTCCCAGATACGCAGTATTTT. This gives the protein CASSVPGAEVVPDTQYF.

This chain connects TRBV21-1 to TRBJ1-1; TRBD1, the table's D call, was not compared with the DNA. TRBV21-1 is recorded as a pseudogene. The CDR3 is made up of 15 amino acids. The CDR3 reads CASSKDQTGAFEAFF. Written as DNA, the CDR3 is TGTGCCAGCAGCAAAGACCAGACAGGGGCCTTTGAAGCTTTCTTT.

Note on this clone: This same CDR3 is encoded by further DNA sequences in the sample. V gene TRBV19 combines with J gene TRBJ2-6; D remains unclear. Germline V CDR1 and CDR2: LNHDA, SQIVND (reference sequence). The CDR3 consists of 14 residues. Between the trimmed V and J ends, which lost 3 bases and 1 base, there was a span of 4 bases. The CDR3 sequence is CASSIDSGANVLTF. As DNA, the CDR3 is TGTGCCAGTAGTATCGATTCTGGGGCCAACGTCCTGACTTTC.

The chain has TRBV3-1 (or the pseudogene TRBV3-2) and TRBJ2-1, with 12 bases that match TRBD2. J was trimmed by 5 bases and V by 5 bases; bases with no gene match: 4. The CDR3 is made up of 15 amino acids. Germline V gene data show CDR1 as LGHDT and CDR2 as YNNKEL (reference sequence). CDR3 bases: TGTGCCAGCAGCAAACTAGCGGGAGGTAACAATGAGCAGTTCTTC. Translation gives CASSKLAGGNNEQFF.

This chain joins TRBV5-4 and TRBJ1-4, with TRBD1 matching over 8 bases. CDR3 length: 17 residues. Trimming removed 0 bases from V and 4 bases from J; junction bases left unmatched: 8. Germline values: CDR1 SGHNT, CDR2 YYREEE (reference sequence). In DNA form, the CDR3 reads TGTGCCAGCAGCTTGGGGTCACCAGGGGGCGTTAATGAAAAACTGTTTTTT. Translated, it gives CASSLGSPGGVNEKLFF.

In DNA form, the CDR3 reads TGTGCCAGCTCACAAAACCGGGACAGCGAACAGTACTCTGGAAACACCATATATTTT. As protein: CASSQNRDSEQYSGNTIYF. The chain has TRBV18 and TRBJ1-3; the match to TRBD1 covers 7 bases. The CDR3 spans 19 residues. Looked up from germline, CDR1 is KGHSH and CDR2 is LQKENI. After removal of 4 bases from V and 0 bases from J, the junction contained 15 bases not matched to a gene.

The chain carries TRBV19 and TRBJ2-7, with TRBD1 identical over 9 bases. The germline V gene has CDR1 LNHDA and CDR2 SQIVND (reference sequence). This CDR3 region has 13 residues. Losses at the gene ends were 4 bases for V and 3 bases for J; bases not matched to a gene: 1. The CDR3 loop is CASSTGQGYEQYF. CDR3 nucleotide sequence: TGTGCCAGTAGTACGGGACAGGGCTACGAGCAGTACTTC.

V and J are TRBV20-1 and TRBJ1-6; D unclear. The V end was cut by 4 bases, the J end by 10 bases, with 8 bases between. This CDR3 has 11 residues. Germline V gene data show CDR1 as DFQATT and CDR2 as SNEGSKA (reference sequence). Here the CDR3 DNA reads TGCAGTGCTACCCCACAGTCACCCCTCCACTTT. Its protein is CSATPQSPLHF.

The chain is built from TRBV28 and TRBJ2-7; 8 bases are a match to TRBD2. Per the germline V gene, CDR1 is MDHEN and CDR2 is SYDVKM. V was clipped by 5 bases and J by 5 bases; unmatched bases: 5. This CDR3 has 13 amino acids. For the CDR3, the DNA is TGTGCCAGCAGTCCGAGCGGGAGCGACGAGCAGTACTTC. This gives the protein CASSPSGSDEQYF.

The chain has TRBV7-3 and TRBJ2-7, with 8 positions matching TRBD1. Per germline, CDR1 SGHTA and CDR2 FQGTGA. V trimming: 5 bases; J trimming: 5 bases; junction bases outside the gene matches: 5. The CDR3 covers 13 residues. The CDR3 region has the DNA TGTGCCAGCAGCCCAGACAGGGGCAACGAGCAGTACTTC. Its translation: CASSPDRGNEQYF.

This clone showed up just a few times. J is TRBJ1-4 and V is TRBV5-1; 8 bases are shared with TRBD1. Germline lookup yields CDR1 SGHRS and CDR2 YFSETQ. This CDR3 is built from 14 residues. Germline trimming cut 4 bases from V and 4 bases from J; bases unmatched to any gene: 3. Here the CDR3 reads CASSGQGGNEKLFF. Here the CDR3 DNA reads TGCGCCAGCAGCGGACAGGGTGGTAATGAAAAACTGTTTTTT.

For this clone: Other DNA sequences in this sample translate to the same CDR3. The rearrangement joins TRBV7-9 to TRBJ2-7; D is unclear. Trimming shortened V by 3 bases and J by 0 bases, and 0 bases separated the two germline ends. Germline loops: CDR1 SEHNR, CDR2 FQNEAQ (reference sequence). CDR3 length equals 11 residues. Here the CDR3 DNA reads TGTGCCAGCAGCTTCTCCTACGAGCAGTACTTC. It specifies CASSFSYEQYF.

The chain links TRBV7-8 to TRBJ2-3, with D perhaps TRBD2 (6 bases). Deletions cut 5 bases from V and 3 bases from J, with 21 bases between. The CDR3 totals 17 residues. CDR1 and CDR2 from the germline V gene are SGHVS and FQNEAQ. CDR3 in amino acids: CASSNPLGGVGTDTQYF. Here the CDR3 DNA reads TGTGCCAGCAGCAACCCATTGGGCGGGGTGGGTACAGATACGCAGTATTTT.

The chain is built from TRBV7-3 and TRBJ2-3; tentatively, D is TRBD2 (6 bases). Germline V gene data show CDR1 as SGHTA and CDR2 as FQGTGA. Trimming pared 6 bases from V and 2 bases from J, leaving 15 bases between. The CDR3 covers 15 residues. In DNA form, the CDR3 reads TGTGCCAGCAGTCAAGTCGCGGGACCCACAGATACGCAGTATTTT. It encodes CASSQVAGPTDTQYF.